Following are 21 T cell receptor beta chains from one sample sequenced in a study of CD8 T cells in Susac syndrome. cDNA came from around 0.54 to 1 ug RNA primed by random hexamers. TCRdb fed the immunoSEQ multiplex PCR reads into MiXCR, producing one record per CDR3 protein. The sample yields some 190,000 distinct CDR3 sequences, about 95% seen once. Sequenced material: CD4+ T cells from PBMCs. Source of these receptors: a human donor in good health.

This clonotype was seen a single time. This chain connects TRBV18 to TRBJ2-7; tentatively, D is TRBD1 (5 bases). Germline loops: CDR1 KGHSH, CDR2 LQKENI. The V and J ends lost 2 bases and 2 bases respectively, with 10 bases between them. The CDR3 runs 14 residues. CDR3 sequence (DNA): TGTGCCAGCTCACCAGAACAGGCCCCCTACGAGCAGTACTTC. Translating gives CASSPEQAPYEQYF.

V usage is TRBV28 and J usage is TRBJ2-7; tentative D call: TRBD1 (6 bases). CDR1 and CDR2 from the germline V gene are MDHEN and SYDVKM. The CDR3 runs to 13 residues. Between the trimmed V and J ends, which lost 0 bases and 6 bases, there was a span of 9 bases. CDR3 in DNA: TGTGCCAGCAGTTTATGGTGGGGGCGCGAGCAGTACTTC. Its protein is CASSLWWGREQYF.

This chain uses TRBV18 with TRBJ2-1, with D possibly matching TRBD1 (6 bases). The CDR3 covers 14 residues. Trimming cost V 2 bases and J 8 bases, with 13 bases left between them. Germline V gives CDR1 KGHSH, CDR2 LQKENI. CDR3 region: CASSPRQVLDEQFF. The DNA of the CDR3 is TGTGCCAGCTCACCAAGACAGGTTCTTGATGAGCAGTTCTTC.

The genes are TRBV24-1 and TRBJ2-3; possibly TRBD2 for D (6 bases). The V gene lost 1 base and the J gene lost 2 bases, with 12 bases spanning the gap. The CDR3 covers 16 residues. CDR1 KGHDR and CDR2 SFDVKD come from the germline V gene. CDR3 DNA sequence: TGTGCCACCAGTGATTTAACCGGGAGCACCACAGATACGCAGTATTTT. It codes for CATSDLTGSTTDTQYF.

V is TRBV6-2 or TRBV6-3 and J is TRBJ1-5; 12 bases are a match to TRBD1. Trimming at V came to 7 bases and at J to 7 bases, leaving 8 bases not matched to a gene. The germline CDR1 and CDR2 sequences are MNHEY and SVGEGT. CDR3 length: 15 amino acids. The CDR3 loop is CASTKRDRGLQPQHF. The CDR3 nucleotides read TGTGCCAGCACCAAAAGGGACAGGGGGCTGCAGCCCCAGCATTTT.

The rearrangement uses TRBV20-1 and TRBJ2-5; D is ambiguous. Per the germline V gene, CDR1 is DFQATT and CDR2 is SNEGSKA (reference sequence). V lost 3 bases to trimming and J lost 2 bases, with 16 bases between them. This CDR3 has 15 amino acids. The CDR3 sequence is CSARFRAFTQETQYF. Here the CDR3 DNA reads TGCAGTGCTAGGTTCCGGGCCTTTACTCAAGAGACCCAGTACTTC.

This clonotype was seen once. This chain uses TRBV7-8 with TRBJ2-7; 7 nucleotides agree with TRBD2. The CDR3 has 13 amino acids. Germline-derived CDR1 and CDR2 are SGHVS and FQNEAQ. J gave up 3 bases and V 3 bases, and 2 bases lay outside the gene matches. CDR3 coding DNA: TGTGCCAGCAGCTTCAGCGGGGACTACGAGCAGTACTTC. It codes for CASSFSGDYEQYF.

This chain joins TRBV29-1 and TRBJ2-7; D gene unclear. Between the trimmed V and J ends, which lost 6 bases and 4 bases, there was a span of 10 bases. This CDR3 has 11 residues. In germline, CDR1 is SQVTM, CDR2 ANQGSEA. CDR3 loop: CSVAIKYEQYF. CDR3 coding DNA: TGCAGCGTAGCTATCAAATACGAGCAGTACTTC.

This clonotype was counted once. The chain recombines TRBV12-3 or TRBV12-4 with TRBJ2-2; 7 bases map to TRBD1. V shed 6 bases and J 3 bases; nucleotides not matched to a gene: 10. The CDR3 length is 16 residues. Here the CDR3 DNA reads TGTGCCAGCAGCCCACCCGGGACAGCTTACACCGGGGAGCTGTTTTTT. Its protein is CASSPPGTAYTGELFF.

The genes are TRBV6-5 and TRBJ2-7; the D gene could be TRBD1 or TRBD2 (5 bases each). Trimming stripped 8 bases from V and 2 bases from J, with 7 bases between. Germline-derived CDR1 and CDR2 are MNHEY and SVGAGI. CDR3 length: 11 residues. The CDR3 here is CASGDPYEQYF. CDR3 DNA: TGTGCCAGCGGGGACCCCTACGAGCAGTACTTC.

This clonotype was seen once. The rearrangement links TRBV2 to TRBJ2-5; 8 bases map to TRBD2. This CDR3 is 15 amino acids long. Germline CDR1 reads SNHLY; CDR2 reads FYNNEI. Losses at the gene ends were 8 bases for V and 0 bases for J; bases not matched to a gene: 8. The CDR3 DNA is TGTGCCAGCTCTTCGACTAGCGTGTACCAAGAGACCCAGTACTTC. This gives the protein CASSSTSVYQETQYF.

The chain couples TRBV29-1 to TRBJ2-1, with 7 bases aligning to TRBD1. V dropped 3 bases and J dropped 9; count of bases not matched to a gene: 2. The CDR3 length is 11 residues. The germline V gene has CDR1 SQVTM and CDR2 ANQGSEA. The CDR3 protein is CSVETGREQFF. The CDR3 nucleotides read TGCAGCGTTGAGACAGGGCGTGAGCAGTTCTTC.

This CDR3 reads CASSYLIDRFNTEAFF. In nucleotides, the CDR3 is TGTGCCAGCAGCTATCTGATAGACAGATTCAACACTGAAGCTTTCTTT. The J gene is TRBJ1-1, the V gene TRBV13, with a weak D call TRBD1 (5 bases). The CDR3 length is 16 residues. Germline lookup yields CDR1 PRHDT and CDR2 FYEKMQ (reference sequence). Trimming left V 4 bases short and J 2 bases short, with 17 bases between.

The chain employs TRBV20-1 and TRBJ2-2; D is unclear. V was cut by 1 base and J by 0 bases, with 6 bases left in between. The length of the CDR3 is 14 residues. Looked up from germline, CDR1 is DFQATT and CDR2 is SNEGSKA (reference sequence). The CDR3 DNA sequence: TGCAGTGCTAGAGTGGGGACGAACACCGGGGAGCTGTTTTTT. Protein sequence: CSARVGTNTGELFF.

CDR3: CAFTGVVGSYNEQFF. CDR3 in DNA: TGTGCCTTCACCGGGGTTGTCGGCTCCTACAATGAGCAGTTCTTC. The chain is built from TRBV30 and TRBJ2-1, with D perhaps matching TRBD2 (5 bases). The CDR3 is 15 residues long. V lost 7 bases and J 0 bases, leaving 16 bases between the germline ends. Germline-derived CDR1 and CDR2 are GTSNPN and SVGIG (reference sequence).

The chain is built from TRBV5-6 and TRBJ2-5; 11 bases match TRBD2. Per germline, CDR1 SGHDT and CDR2 YYEEEE. The CDR3 has 16 amino acids. Germline trimming cut 3 bases from V and 5 bases from J; bases unmatched to any gene: 9. As DNA, the CDR3 is TGTGCCAGCAGCTCATTAGCGGGAGGGCGGTGGGAGACCCAGTACTTC. Its protein is CASSSLAGGRWETQYF.

CDR3 protein: CASSQDLGVTYEQYF. Written as DNA, the CDR3 is TGCGCCAGCAGCCAAGATCTCGGCGTAACCTACGAGCAGTACTTC. The rearrangement joins TRBV4-3 to TRBJ2-7, with D uncertain. Trimming pared 0 bases from V and 2 bases from J, leaving 11 bases between. CDR1 is LGHNA and CDR2 is YSLEER in the germline V gene. The CDR3 contains 15 residues.

CDR3 region: CASSFGGSSTDTQYF. CDR3 nucleotides: TGTGCCAGCAGTTTCGGCGGGAGTAGTACAGATACGCAGTATTTT. The chain links TRBV12-3 or TRBV12-4 to TRBJ2-3; TRBD2 matches 7 bases. This CDR3 spans 15 amino acids. J lost 3 bases, V lost 3 bases, and 6 bases had no gene match.

CDR3 amino acids: CASSAGHLNYGYTF. Here the CDR3 DNA reads TGTGCCAGCAGCGCGGGACACCTTAACTATGGCTACACCTTC. The chain employs TRBV7-9 and TRBJ1-2, with a possible D match to TRBD1 (6 bases). The CDR3 totals 14 residues. CDR1 is SEHNR and CDR2 is FQNEAQ in the germline V gene (reference sequence). V was pared by 5 bases and J by 1 base, with 11 bases between.

The V call is TRBV9, the J call TRBJ2-1; D call uncertain. The CDR3 is 15 residues long. CDR1 and CDR2 (germline): SGDLS, YYNGEE. V lost 2 bases to trimming and J lost 1 base, with 10 bases between them. Written as DNA, the CDR3 is TGTGCCAGCAGCGTGGCTAGTAGGTCCTACAATGAGCAGTTCTTC. It codes for CASSVASRSYNEQFF. Full variable domain (missing parts from reference TRBV9 and TRBJ2-1): DSGVTQTPKHLITATGQRVTLRCSPRSGDLSVYWYQQSLDQGLQFLIQYYNGEERAKGNILERFSAQQFPDLHSELNLSSLELGDSALYFCASSVASRSYNEQFFGPGTRLTVL.

The chain has TRBV30 and TRBJ2-7; 8 bases line up with TRBD2. This CDR3 is 13 amino acids long. CDR1 and CDR2 from the germline V gene are GTSNPN and SVGIG (reference sequence). Germline trimming cut 0 bases from V and 12 bases from J; bases unmatched to any gene: 10. CDR3 nucleotides: TGTGCCTGGAGTGTCGGAGAGAGCGGGAGACTGTACTTC. This codes for CAWSVGESGRLYF.